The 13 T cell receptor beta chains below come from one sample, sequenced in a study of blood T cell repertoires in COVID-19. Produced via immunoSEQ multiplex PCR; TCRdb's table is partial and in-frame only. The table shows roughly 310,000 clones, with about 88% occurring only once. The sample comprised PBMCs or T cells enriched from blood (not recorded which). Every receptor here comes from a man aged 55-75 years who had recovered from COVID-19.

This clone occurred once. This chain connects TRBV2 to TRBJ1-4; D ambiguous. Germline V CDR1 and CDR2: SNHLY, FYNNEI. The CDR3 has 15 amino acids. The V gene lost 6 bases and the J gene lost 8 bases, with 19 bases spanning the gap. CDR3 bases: TGTGCCAGCAGCGACGGGTCGGGAGGTAAAGAAAAACTGTTTTTT. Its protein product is CASSDGSGGKEKLFF. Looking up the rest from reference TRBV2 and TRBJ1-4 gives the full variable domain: EPEVTQTPSHQVTQMGQEVILRCVPISNHLYFYWYRQILGQKVEFLVSFYNNEISEKSEIFDDQFSVERPDGSNFTLKIRSTKLEDSAMYFCASSDGSGGKEKLFFGSGTQLSVL.

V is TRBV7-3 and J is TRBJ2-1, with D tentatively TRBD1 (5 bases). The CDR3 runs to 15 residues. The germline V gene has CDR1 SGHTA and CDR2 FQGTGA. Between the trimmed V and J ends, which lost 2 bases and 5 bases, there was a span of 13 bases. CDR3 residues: CASSLSLGEHNEQFF. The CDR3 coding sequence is TGTGCCAGCAGCTTATCCCTAGGGGAACACAATGAGCAGTTCTTC. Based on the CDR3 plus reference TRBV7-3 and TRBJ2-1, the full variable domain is GAGVSQTPSNKVTEKGKYVELRCDPISGHTALYWYRQSLGQGPEFLIYFQGTGAADDSGLPNDRFFAVRPEGSVSTLKIQRTERGDSAVYLCASSLSLGEHNEQFFGPGTRLTVL.

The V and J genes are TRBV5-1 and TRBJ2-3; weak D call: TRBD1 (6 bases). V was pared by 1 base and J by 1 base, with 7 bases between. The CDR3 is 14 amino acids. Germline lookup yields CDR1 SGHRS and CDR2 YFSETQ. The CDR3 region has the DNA TGCGCCAGCAGCTTGTGGGGGCGCACAGATACGCAGTATTTT. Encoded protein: CASSLWGRTDTQYF.

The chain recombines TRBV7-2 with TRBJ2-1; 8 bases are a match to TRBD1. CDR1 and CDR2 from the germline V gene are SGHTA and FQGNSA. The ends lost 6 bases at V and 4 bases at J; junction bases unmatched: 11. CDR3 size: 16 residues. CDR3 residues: CASSRGQGGGYNEQFF. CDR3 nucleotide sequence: TGTGCCAGCAGTCGAGGACAGGGCGGAGGATACAATGAGCAGTTCTTC.

The CDR3 bases are TGTGCCAGCAGCCGGGAGCGGACACAAGAGACCCAGTACTTC. Encoded protein: CASSRERTQETQYF. The genes are TRBV7-9 and TRBJ2-5, with D maybe TRBD2 (6 bases). V was cut by 5 bases and J by 2 bases, with 12 bases left in between. CDR1 and CDR2 from the germline V gene are SEHNR and FQNEAQ (reference sequence). The CDR3 is 14 amino acids.

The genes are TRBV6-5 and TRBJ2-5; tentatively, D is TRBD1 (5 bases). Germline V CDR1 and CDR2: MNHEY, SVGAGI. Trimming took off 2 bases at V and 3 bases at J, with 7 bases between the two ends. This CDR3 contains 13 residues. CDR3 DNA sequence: TGTGCCAGCAGTTACAAGGGGAAAGAGACCCAGTACTTC. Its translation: CASSYKGKETQYF.

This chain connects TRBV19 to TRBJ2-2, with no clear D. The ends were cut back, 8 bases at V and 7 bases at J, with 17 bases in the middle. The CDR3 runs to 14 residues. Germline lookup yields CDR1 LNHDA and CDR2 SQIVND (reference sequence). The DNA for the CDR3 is TGTGCCAGTTCTTCCCTTCACGGTCTCGGGGAGCTGTTTTTT. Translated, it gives CASSSLHGLGELFF.

The CDR3 DNA sequence: TGTGCCAGCAGCTCCAATGGGGCGGGGGCGCCAGATACGCAGTATTTT. It translates to CASSSNGAGAPDTQYF. The rearrangement uses TRBV5-5 and TRBJ2-3, with D perhaps TRBD2 (7 bases). The length of the CDR3 is 16 residues. From germline, CDR1 is SGHKS and CDR2 YYEKEE (reference sequence). The V end lost 3 bases, the J end lost 4 bases, and 18 bases lay between the germline ends. Full variable domain (missing parts from reference TRBV5-5 and TRBJ2-3): DAGVTQSPTHLIKTRGQQVTLRCSPISGHKSVSWYQQVLGQGPQFIFQYYEKEERGRGNFPDRFSARQFPNYSSELNVNALLLGDSALYLCASSSNGAGAPDTQYFGPGTRLTVL.

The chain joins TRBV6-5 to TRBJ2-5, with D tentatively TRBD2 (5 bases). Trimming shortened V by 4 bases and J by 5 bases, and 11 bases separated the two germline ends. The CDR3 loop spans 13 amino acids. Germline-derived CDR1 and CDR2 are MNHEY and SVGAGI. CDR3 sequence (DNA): TGTGCCAGCAGTTCCAGCCGCGGGGAGACCCAGTACTTC. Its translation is CASSSSRGETQYF.

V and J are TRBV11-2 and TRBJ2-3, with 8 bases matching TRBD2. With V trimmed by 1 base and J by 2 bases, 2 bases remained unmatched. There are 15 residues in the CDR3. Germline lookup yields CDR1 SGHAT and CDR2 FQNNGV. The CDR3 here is CASSLAGGNTDTQYF. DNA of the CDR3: TGTGCCAGCAGCTTAGCGGGAGGGAACACAGATACGCAGTATTTT.

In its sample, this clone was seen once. The CDR3 loop is CARVARTGDYEQYF. The CDR3 DNA follows: TGTGCCAGAGTGGCCAGGACAGGGGACTACGAGCAGTACTTC. This chain uses TRBV24-1 with TRBJ2-7; 9 bases line up with TRBD1. V trimming: 11 bases; J trimming: 3 bases; junction bases outside the gene matches: 10. Per the germline V gene, CDR1 is KGHDR and CDR2 is SFDVKD. CDR3 size: 14 residues.

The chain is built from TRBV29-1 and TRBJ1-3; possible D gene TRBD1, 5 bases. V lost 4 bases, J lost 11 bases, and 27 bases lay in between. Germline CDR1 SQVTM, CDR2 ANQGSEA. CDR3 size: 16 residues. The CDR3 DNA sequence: TGCAGCGTTGGGGAAGGGGCCGCTTCGCCTGGCCGCCCCATATATTTT. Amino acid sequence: CSVGEGAASPGRPIYF. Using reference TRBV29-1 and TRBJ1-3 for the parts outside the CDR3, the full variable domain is SAVISQKPSRDICQRGTSLTIQCQVDSQVTMMFWYRQQPGQSLTLIATANQGSEATYESGFVIDKFPISRPNLTFSTLTVSNMSPEDSSIYLCSVGEGAASPGRPIYFGEGSWLTVV.

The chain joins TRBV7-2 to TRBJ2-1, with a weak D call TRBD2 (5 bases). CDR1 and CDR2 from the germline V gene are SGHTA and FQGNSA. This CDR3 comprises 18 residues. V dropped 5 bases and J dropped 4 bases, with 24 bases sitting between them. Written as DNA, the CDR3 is TGTGCCAGCAGCACCCCCCCGTCGACTACTCCTCCTTACAATGAGCAGTTCTTC. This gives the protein CASSTPPSTTPPYNEQFF.